One and the same sample provided the 30 T cell receptor beta chains below, sequenced in a study of blood T cells in healthy people across ages. A sample-barcoded 5' primer and a J-beta primer mix were used in a second PCR of roughly 6 to 11 cycles. MiXCR, run by TCRdb on the 5' RACE reads, gives a single entry per CDR3 protein. The sample consists of fewer than 1.5 million distinct CDR3 sequences, 42% of them appearing once. The sequenced material came from blood. The receptor source for this set is a woman aged 18 to 35 in good health.

Details on this clonotype: With a much larger clone just one base away, this may be a read error. The V and J genes are TRBV6-5 and TRBJ2-1, with D perhaps matching TRBD2 (6 bases). Germline V gene sequence: CDR1 MNHEY, CDR2 SVGAGI. CDR3 length: 13 amino acids. Here the CDR3 reads CASRRGSYSEQFF. The CDR3 bases are TGTGCCAGCCGTCGGGGGAGCTACAGTGAGCAGTTCTTC.

This chain connects TRBV6-5 to TRBJ1-1, with TRBD1 as a possible D gene (5 bases). CDR1 MNHEY and CDR2 SVGAGI come from the germline V gene. Deletions cut 7 bases from V and 1 base from J, with 7 bases between. The CDR3 is 12 amino acids. CDR3 in DNA: TGTGCCAGCAACAGGCCGAACACTGAAGCTTTCTTT. It yields the protein CASNRPNTEAFF.

This chain links TRBV18 with TRBJ1-1; D possibly corresponds to TRBD1 (6 bases). V shed 3 bases and J shed 0 bases, with 17 bases lying between them. This CDR3 is 17 amino acids long. Germline assignment: CDR1 KGHSH and CDR2 LQKENI. The CDR3 DNA sequence: TGTGCCAGCTCACCTCGAGGTCAAACAGGGATGAACACTGAAGCTTTCTTT. The encoded protein is CASSPRGQTGMNTEAFF.

The chain employs TRBV20-1 and TRBJ2-5; D ambiguous. From germline, CDR1 is DFQATT and CDR2 SNEGSKA (reference sequence). Trimming stripped 4 bases from V and 5 bases from J, with 14 bases between. The CDR3 runs to 13 residues. DNA for the CDR3: TGCAGTGCTACCCCCTTTGCAATCGAGACCCAGTACTTC. The encoded protein is CSATPFAIETQYF.

The chain's CDR3 is CASRVDLWSNEQFF. In DNA form, the CDR3 reads TGTGCCAGCAGAGTGGACCTATGGAGCAATGAGCAGTTCTTC. The rearrangement links TRBV28 to TRBJ2-1, with D unclear. Germline V lookup: CDR1 MDHEN, CDR2 SYDVKM. V was trimmed by 6 bases and J by 6 bases, leaving 15 bases between them. The CDR3 consists of 14 residues.

In its sample, this clonotype was seen once. The V call is TRBV7-6, the J call TRBJ2-7, with 13 bases lining up with TRBD2. The germline V gene has CDR1 SGHVS and CDR2 FNYEAQ. Trimming took 5 bases from V and 0 from J; bases not matched to a gene: 10. The CDR3 contains 18 residues. As DNA, the CDR3 is TGTGCCAGCAGCCCTTGGACTAGCGGGAGCCCCCTCTCCTACGAGCAGTACTTC. It encodes CASSPWTSGSPLSYEQYF.

The chain employs TRBV27 and TRBJ1-1, with no clear D. Between the trimmed V and J ends, which lost 3 bases and 7 bases, there was a span of 6 bases. The germline CDR1 and CDR2 sequences are MNHEY and SMNVEV (reference sequence). The CDR3 has 11 amino acids. The DNA for the CDR3 is TGTGCCAGCAGTTTCGGTTGTGAAGCTTTCTTT. It translates to CASSFGCEAFF.

The V and J genes are TRBV5-5 and TRBJ1-5, with 12 bases that match TRBD1. V shed 4 bases and J 4 bases; nucleotides not matched to a gene: 3. In germline, CDR1 is SGHKS, CDR2 YYEKEE (reference sequence). The CDR3 is made up of 15 amino acids. The CDR3 DNA reads TGTGCCAGCAGCATGGGACAGGGGGCGAATCAGCCCCAGCATTTT. Its protein product is CASSMGQGANQPQHF.

The J gene is TRBJ2-3, the V gene TRBV11-2, with no clear D. This CDR3 region has 14 residues. Germline-derived CDR1 and CDR2 are SGHAT and FQNNGV. V dropped 0 bases and J dropped 2 bases, with 6 bases sitting between them. The CDR3 sequence is CASSLEIPTDTQYF. CDR3 nucleotides: TGTGCCAGCAGCTTAGAAATTCCCACAGATACGCAGTATTTT.

This chain connects TRBV29-1 to TRBJ2-5, with TRBD2 matching over 9 bases. CDR1 is SQVTM, CDR2 ANQGSEA, per germline. The CDR3 runs 12 residues. V was pared by 3 bases and J by 10 bases, with 6 bases of the junction left unmatched. CDR3 residues: CSVEVAGDIQYF. CDR3 nucleotide sequence: TGCAGCGTTGAGGTAGCGGGAGACATCCAGTACTTC.

The genes are TRBV7-2 and TRBJ2-3, with TRBD2 identical over 10 bases. The ends lost 5 bases at V and 4 bases at J; junction bases unmatched: 9. Germline lookup yields CDR1 SGHTA and CDR2 FQGNSA. The CDR3 has 16 residues. In DNA form, the CDR3 reads TGTGCCAGCAGCGGGCTTAGCGGGGGGTCGTCAGATACGCAGTATTTT. Encoded protein: CASSGLSGGSSDTQYF.

CDR3 loop: CASSLGASGSRQYF. In nucleotides, the CDR3 is TGTGCCAGCAGCTTGGGGGCTAGCGGGAGTCGGCAGTACTTC. The J gene is TRBJ2-5, the V gene TRBV5-5; 10 positions agree with TRBD2. Germline CDR1 SGHKS, CDR2 YYEKEE (reference sequence). V shed 0 bases and J 11 bases; nucleotides not matched to a gene: 7. This CDR3 has 14 amino acids.

Remarks on this clonotype: At one of its ends the junction is not consistent with the germline gene, which may arise from a read error. This sequence joins TRBV2 and TRBJ2-1; 7 nucleotides match TRBD2. This CDR3 contains 16 residues. Germline V gene sequence: CDR1 SNHLY, CDR2 FYNNEI. Here the CDR3 reads CDSSEESGKSYNAQFF. The CDR3 region has the DNA TGTGACAGCAGTGAAGAGAGCGGGAAGTCCTACAATGCGCAGTTCTTC. Together with reference TRBV2 and TRBJ2-1, the CDR3 gives the full variable domain: EPEVTQTPSHQVTQMGQEVILRCVPISNHLYFYWYRQILGQKVEFLVSFYNNEISEKSEIFDDQFSVERPDGSNFTLKIRSTKLEDSAMYFCDSSEESGKSYNAQFFGPGTRLTVL.

The chain couples TRBV3-1 to TRBJ2-2; the D gene is possibly TRBD2 (6 bases). The CDR3 is 15 amino acids. Trimming shortened V by 6 bases and J by 0 bases, and 11 bases separated the two germline ends. CDR1 and CDR2 from the germline V gene are LGHDT and YNNKEL (reference sequence). DNA for the CDR3: TGTGCCAGCAGATACGGGACTTCGAACACCGGGGAGCTGTTTTTT. Translating it yields CASRYGTSNTGELFF.

This clonotype was detected only a few times. The V gene is TRBV3-1, the J gene TRBJ2-3, with D perhaps TRBD2 (6 bases). V was clipped by 2 bases and J by 4 bases, with 16 bases between them. CDR1 LGHDT and CDR2 YNNKEL come from the germline V gene (reference sequence). The CDR3 contains 16 residues. CDR3 nucleotide sequence: TGTGCCAGCAGCCAACTTAGAGGCGGGATACCAGATACGCAGTATTTT. Amino acids: CASSQLRGGIPDTQYF.

This clonotype appeared once. The chain links TRBV28 to TRBJ2-5, with D perhaps assigned TRBD1 or TRBD2 (5 bases each). The germline V gene has CDR1 MDHEN and CDR2 SYDVKM. This CDR3 has 13 amino acids. V was trimmed by 6 bases and J by 3 bases, leaving 11 bases between them. The CDR3 DNA follows: TGTGCCAGCAGGGACGGGGCTGAAGAGACCCAGTACTTC. It specifies CASRDGAEETQYF.

With regard to this clonotype: A much larger clone lies one base from this, so it may be a read error. The rearrangement links TRBV28 to TRBJ2-1; tentative D call: TRBD1 (7 bases). The assigned J gene may be wrong: the sequence end matches TRBJ2-7 better. The CDR3 sequence is 14 residues long. CDR1 is MDHEN, CDR2 SYDVKM, per germline. The CDR3 sequence is CASSPAGQINEQYF. The CDR3 nucleotides read TGTGCCAGCAGCCCCGCGGGACAGATCAATGAGCAGTACTTC.

This clonotype was found a few times. The chain joins TRBV7-8 to TRBJ2-1; 7 bases are a match to TRBD1. The CDR3 is made up of 16 amino acids. The V gene end was trimmed by 5 bases and the J gene end by 2 bases; junction bases not matched to a gene: 9. In germline, CDR1 is SGHVS, CDR2 FQNEAQ. DNA for the CDR3: TGTGCCAGCAGCCCGCGTACAGGGGTCACCTACAATGAGCAGTTCTTC. Translated: CASSPRTGVTYNEQFF.

The rearrangement links TRBV3-1 to TRBJ2-3; D uncertain. CDR1 and CDR2 from the germline V gene are LGHDT and YNNKEL (reference sequence). CDR3 length: 16 amino acids. Trimming took off 0 bases at V and 0 bases at J, with 10 bases between the two ends. The CDR3: CASSQESRSSTDTQYF. CDR3 bases: TGTGCCAGCAGCCAAGAAAGCAGGTCTAGCACAGATACGCAGTATTTT.

The V and J genes are TRBV14 and TRBJ2-5, with 10 bases that match TRBD2. The CDR3 runs to 16 residues. With 4 bases clipped from V and 2 bases from J, the junction kept 7 bases outside the gene matches. The germline CDR1 and CDR2 sequences are SGHDN and FVKESK. The CDR3 sequence is CASSRIAGGIQETQYF. The DNA for the CDR3 is TGTGCCAGCAGCCGGATAGCGGGGGGCATTCAAGAGACCCAGTACTTC.

Comment on this clonotype: The junction and the germline gene differ at one end; a read error may be behind it. V and J are TRBV28 and TRBJ1-1, with 8 nucleotides matching TRBD1. CDR1 and CDR2 from the germline V gene are MDHEN and SYDVKM. CDR3 length: 16 amino acids. For the CDR3, the DNA is TGTGCCAGCGGTTTACAGGGGGGGTTTGCTGACACTGAAGCTTTCTTT. Amino acid sequence: CASGLQGGFADTEAFF. Filled out from reference TRBV28 and TRBJ1-1, the complete variable domain reads DVKVTQSSRYLVKRTGEKVFLECVQDMDHENMFWYRQDPGLGLRLIYFSYDVKMKEKGDIPEGYSVSREKKERFSLILESASTNQTSMYLCASGLQGGFADTEAFFGQGTRLTVV.

This chain uses TRBV30 with TRBJ2-1; D is undetermined. This CDR3 comprises 12 residues. Germline CDR1 and CDR2: GTSNPN and SVGIG (reference sequence). V lost 1 base and J lost 8, with 9 bases in between. The CDR3: CAWSESWDEQFF. DNA for the CDR3: TGTGCCTGGAGTGAGTCCTGGGATGAGCAGTTCTTC.

In this sample, this clonotype turned up many times. V and J are TRBV4-1 and TRBJ2-5, with unresolved D. Trimming cost V 0 bases and J 1 base, with 12 bases left between them. CDR3 length: 16 residues. CDR1 and CDR2 from the germline V gene are MGHRA and YSYEKL. The DNA of the CDR3 is TGCGCCAGCAGCCAAGAAGGTGGCCAGTCCCAAGAGACCCAGTACTTC. It specifies CASSQEGGQSQETQYF.

CDR3 bases: TGTGCCAGCTCCCTGGGACTAGCTTTCCGCGAGCAGTACTTC. This gives the protein CASSLGLAFREQYF. V usage is TRBV7-2 and J usage is TRBJ2-7; 9 bases line up with TRBD2. The V and J ends lost 8 bases and 6 bases, in that order; junction bases with no gene match: 11. There are 14 residues in the CDR3. Germline loops: CDR1 SGHTA, CDR2 FQGNSA. Looking up the rest from reference TRBV7-2 and TRBJ2-7 gives the full variable domain: GAGVSQSPSNKVTEKGKDVELRCDPISGHTALYWYRQSLGQGLEFLIYFQGNSAPDKSGLPSDRFSAERTGGSVSTLTIQRTQQEDSAVYLCASSLGLAFREQYFGPGTRLTVT.

This clonotype was found a few times. The V and J genes are TRBV5-1 and TRBJ1-4; 8 nucleotides align to TRBD1. Germline CDR1 reads SGHRS; CDR2 reads YFSETQ. V was pared by 0 bases and J by 3 bases, with 4 bases of the junction left unmatched. The CDR3 is 16 residues long. CDR3: CASSLETGASNEKLFF. CDR3 in DNA: TGCGCCAGCAGCTTGGAGACAGGGGCTTCTAATGAAAAACTGTTTTTT.

The rearrangement uses TRBV10-2 and TRBJ2-1, with 8 bases matching TRBD2. After removal of 6 bases from V and 7 bases from J, the junction contained 8 bases not matched to a gene. The CDR3 runs 14 residues. Looked up from germline, CDR1 is WSHSY and CDR2 is SAAADI. CDR3 in amino acids: CASRDGTRLNEQFF. DNA of the CDR3: TGCGCCAGCAGGGACGGGACTAGACTTAATGAGCAGTTCTTC.

This clonotype has just a few counts. The V and J genes are TRBV6-6 and TRBJ2-3, with D possibly matching TRBD2 (6 bases). The V gene lost 0 bases and the J gene lost 0 bases, with 10 bases spanning the gap. The CDR3 covers 16 residues. CDR1 is MNHNY, CDR2 SVGAGI, per germline (reference sequence). The chain's CDR3 is CASSYSSGPSTDTQYF. In nucleotides, the CDR3 is TGTGCCAGCAGTTACTCCAGCGGGCCAAGCACAGATACGCAGTATTTT.

The chain uses TRBV9 and TRBJ2-1, with TRBD2 as a possible D gene (7 bases). The germline V and J ends were trimmed by 3 bases and 5 bases, with 18 bases remaining between them. This CDR3 is built from 16 residues. In germline, CDR1 is SGDLS, CDR2 YYNGEE. Here the CDR3 reads CASSERVGGPDNEQFF. The DNA for the CDR3 is TGTGCCAGCAGCGAGCGGGTGGGGGGGCCGGACAATGAGCAGTTCTTC.

This clonotype was found a few times. V usage is TRBV24-1 and J usage is TRBJ1-2; tentative D call: TRBD1 (6 bases). V dropped 4 bases and J dropped 6 bases, with 17 bases sitting between them. Germline loops: CDR1 KGHDR, CDR2 SFDVKD. There are 15 residues in the CDR3. The CDR3: CATSETTGQVNGYTF. CDR3 bases: TGTGCCACCAGTGAAACGACAGGCCAGGTGAATGGCTACACCTTC.

This chain uses TRBV5-1 with TRBJ1-4; no clear D. Germline lookup yields CDR1 SGHRS and CDR2 YFSETQ. V gave up 2 bases and J gave up 3 bases, with 8 bases separating them. The CDR3 totals 14 residues. This chain's CDR3 is CASSFEASNEKLFF. The CDR3 nucleotides are TGCGCCAGCAGCTTCGAGGCTTCTAATGAAAAACTGTTTTTT.